Listed below are T cell receptor beta chains from one sample, sequenced in a study of beta chain features in type 1 diabetes. Profiling relied on immunoSEQ multiplex PCR, and the TCRdb table lists in-frame clones only, not all of them. The table lists approximately 250,000 clones, over 8.5% of them singletons. Sequencing input: naive CD4+ T cells from blood. These receptors were obtained from a woman aged 18 to 35 in good health. The CDR3 runs from the conserved cysteine through the conserved F or W. Fields, in order: V gene, clone size, J gene, D gene, CDR3 protein, CDR3 DNA. A D gene is named only where the DNA matches it firmly. Clone size appears in some rows only: once, few, many, or a class for an expanded clone.

>TRBV6-5|-|TRBJ1-5|TRBD1
CATGQGIYSNQPQHF
TGTGCTACCGGACAGGGAATCTATAGCAATCAGCCCCAGCATTTT
>TRBV5-6|-|TRBJ1-5|-
CASSSGIGQPQHF
TGTGCCAGCAGCTCGGGAATTGGGCAGCCCCAGCATTTT
>TRBV19|few|TRBJ2-2|TRBD2
CASRRAGSRTGELFF
TGTGCCAGTCGTAGAGCGGGGTCGCGGACCGGGGAGCTGTTTTTT
>TRBV13|few|TRBJ1-4|-
CASSPTVSREKLFF
TGTGCCAGCAGCCCGACAGTAAGCCGGGAAAAACTGTTTTTT
>TRBV28|-|TRBJ1-2|TRBD1
CASSFEGRGSGYTF
TGTGCCAGCAGTTTTGAGGGCAGGGGGTCGGGCTACACCTTC
>TRBV7-2|-|TRBJ1-5|TRBD1
CASSPWTGGGRVNQPQHF
TGTGCCAGCAGCCCGTGGACAGGGGGTGGACGGGTGAATCAGCCCCAGCATTTT
>TRBV9|many|TRBJ2-6|-
CASSVGAGANVLTF
TGTGCCAGCAGCGTAGGAGCCGGGGCCAACGTCCTGACTTTC
>TRBV4-1|few|TRBJ2-1|TRBD2
CASSQTSGGRYNEQFF
TGCGCCAGCAGCCAAACTAGCGGGGGTCGGTACAATGAGCAGTTCTTC
>TRBV12-5|-|TRBJ2-3|TRBD2
CASGSSRTSGGAVDTQYF
TGTGCTAGTGGTTCCTCACGGACTAGCGGGGGGGCGGTAGATACGCAGTATTTT
>TRBV14|few|TRBJ1-3|TRBD1
CASSTQDRVRRNTIYF
TGTGCCAGCAGCACCCAGGACAGGGTGAGGAGAAACACCATATATTTT
>TRBV13|few|TRBJ1-3|TRBD1
CASSSPLRRQGEGNTIYF
TGTGCCAGCAGCTCCCCTCTTCGCCGACAGGGCGAAGGAAACACCATATATTTT
>TRBV7-2|-|TRBJ1-1|-
CASSLGGGLTFF
TGTGCCAGCAGCCTAGGGGGGGGGCTAACTTTCTTT
>TRBV18|few|TRBJ2-3|TRBD2
CASSPRNGRATDTQYF
TGTGCCAGCTCACCCCGAAACGGGAGGGCCACAGATACGCAGTATTTT
>TRBV5-1|-|TRBJ1-1|-
CASSLGQANTEAFF
TGCGCCAGCAGCTTGGGGCAGGCGAACACTGAAGCTTTCTTT
>TRBV4-1|once|TRBJ1-2|TRBD1
CASTQNRGRGNYGYTF
TGCGCCAGCACCCAAAACCGGGGCAGGGGGAACTATGGCTACACCTTC
>TRBV11-2|few|TRBJ2-3|-
CASSWGGTQYF
TGTGCCAGCAGCTGGGGAGGTACGCAGTATTTT
>TRBV9|-|TRBJ1-3|-
CASSAAGQTSGNTIYF
TGTGCCAGCAGCGCCGCCGGACAGACCTCTGGAAACACCATATATTTT
>TRBV4-2|-|TRBJ2-2|TRBD2
CASGAGNPTGELFF
TGTGCCAGCGGAGCGGGGAACCCCACCGGGGAGCTGTTTTTT
>TRBV4-1|-|TRBJ1-4|-
CASSHRVFEKLFF
TGCGCCAGCAGCCACAGGGTTTTCGAAAAACTGTTTTTT
>TRBV2|-|TRBJ1-5|TRBD1
CASTGQVDSNQPQHF
TGTGCCAGCACGGGACAGGTTGATAGCAATCAGCCCCAGCATTTT
>TRBV10-3|few|TRBJ1-1|TRBD1
CAIRGQQNTEAFF
TGTGCCATCAGGGGACAGCAGAACACTGAAGCTTTCTTT
>TRBV15|few|TRBJ1-4|-
CATSRAPHTFEEKLFF
TGTGCCACCAGCAGAGCCCCCCACACCTTTGAAGAAAAACTGTTTTTT
>TRBV10-3|-|TRBJ2-3|TRBD2
CAISPSGRSDTQYF
TGTGCCATCAGTCCTAGCGGGAGATCAGATACGCAGTATTTT
>TRBV5-1|few|TRBJ1-1|-
CASSVPENTEAFF
TGCGCCAGCAGCGTTCCAGAGAACACTGAAGCTTTCTTT
>TRBV7-9|few|TRBJ2-7|TRBD1
CASSLDRDRGEQYF
TGTGCCAGCAGCTTGGACAGGGATCGGGGTGAGCAGTACTTC
>TRBV5-5|-|TRBJ1-5|-
CASSLGQNQPQHF
TGTGCCAGCAGCTTGGGACAGAATCAGCCCCAGCATTTT
>TRBV7-9|-|TRBJ1-1|-
CASSLLGGGTEAFF
TGTGCCAGCAGCTTACTAGGGGGGGGAACTGAAGCTTTCTTT
>TRBV30|-|TRBJ2-2|TRBD2
CAWSSGRDTGELFF
TGTGCCTGGAGCTCCGGGAGGGACACCGGGGAGCTGTTTTTT
>TRBV28|-|TRBJ1-4|TRBD1
CASSAPGTGNEKLFF
TGTGCCAGCAGTGCCCCCGGGACAGGGAATGAAAAACTGTTTTTT
>TRBV6-1|few|TRBJ2-1|-
CASSVAAGKFF
TGTGCCAGCAGTGTCGCTGCAGGGAAGTTCTTC
>TRBV6-5|few|TRBJ1-5|-
CASSRLRNQPQHF
TGTGCCAGCAGTAGATTGAGGAATCAGCCCCAGCATTTT
>TRBV10-3|-|TRBJ1-6|TRBD1
CAISDRTGESPLHF
TGTGCCATCAGTGATCGGACAGGGGAATCACCCCTCCACTTT
>TRBV6-6|few|TRBJ1-5|-
CASSFMGSGTSQPQHF
TGTGCCAGCAGTTTTATGGGGTCAGGGACTAGTCAGCCCCAGCATTTT
>TRBV20-1|few|TRBJ1-2|-
CSARDLRFNTF
TGCAGTGCTAGAGATCTTCGGTTTAACACCTTC
>TRBV20-1|-|TRBJ1-2|-
CSARDSLVDTF
TGCAGTGCTAGAGATTCCCTCGTAGACACCTTC
>TRBV2|few|TRBJ2-5|TRBD2
CEPWGSGRCETQYF
TGTGAGCCCTGGGGTAGCGGGAGATGTGAGACCCAGTACTTC
>TRBV10-3|few|TRBJ2-3|TRBD2
CAISDGRASGSADTQYF
TGTGCCATCAGTGATGGGCGTGCTAGCGGGAGCGCAGATACGCAGTATTTT
>TRBV10-2|-|TRBJ2-2|-
CASSESPTGNTGELFF
TGCGCCAGCAGTGAGTCGCCGACAGGGAACACCGGGGAGCTGTTTTTT
>TRBV25-1|-|TRBJ2-7|TRBD2
CASSEASGGSYEQYF
TGTGCCAGCAGTGAGGCTAGCGGGGGTTCCTACGAGCAGTACTTC
>TRBV2|few|TRBJ1-1|TRBD1
CASSQGALSAEAFF
TGTGCCAGCAGTCAGGGGGCCCTGTCGGCTGAAGCTTTCTTT
>TRBV2|-|TRBJ1-2|TRBD1
CASGTGTGQSYTF
TGTGCCAGCGGAACCGGGACAGGGCAAAGCTACACCTTC
>TRBV7-9|-|TRBJ1-2|-
CASSLAGGLGGLGGYTF
TGTGCCAGCAGCTTAGCGGGCGGGTTGGGGGGACTAGGCGGCTACACCTTC